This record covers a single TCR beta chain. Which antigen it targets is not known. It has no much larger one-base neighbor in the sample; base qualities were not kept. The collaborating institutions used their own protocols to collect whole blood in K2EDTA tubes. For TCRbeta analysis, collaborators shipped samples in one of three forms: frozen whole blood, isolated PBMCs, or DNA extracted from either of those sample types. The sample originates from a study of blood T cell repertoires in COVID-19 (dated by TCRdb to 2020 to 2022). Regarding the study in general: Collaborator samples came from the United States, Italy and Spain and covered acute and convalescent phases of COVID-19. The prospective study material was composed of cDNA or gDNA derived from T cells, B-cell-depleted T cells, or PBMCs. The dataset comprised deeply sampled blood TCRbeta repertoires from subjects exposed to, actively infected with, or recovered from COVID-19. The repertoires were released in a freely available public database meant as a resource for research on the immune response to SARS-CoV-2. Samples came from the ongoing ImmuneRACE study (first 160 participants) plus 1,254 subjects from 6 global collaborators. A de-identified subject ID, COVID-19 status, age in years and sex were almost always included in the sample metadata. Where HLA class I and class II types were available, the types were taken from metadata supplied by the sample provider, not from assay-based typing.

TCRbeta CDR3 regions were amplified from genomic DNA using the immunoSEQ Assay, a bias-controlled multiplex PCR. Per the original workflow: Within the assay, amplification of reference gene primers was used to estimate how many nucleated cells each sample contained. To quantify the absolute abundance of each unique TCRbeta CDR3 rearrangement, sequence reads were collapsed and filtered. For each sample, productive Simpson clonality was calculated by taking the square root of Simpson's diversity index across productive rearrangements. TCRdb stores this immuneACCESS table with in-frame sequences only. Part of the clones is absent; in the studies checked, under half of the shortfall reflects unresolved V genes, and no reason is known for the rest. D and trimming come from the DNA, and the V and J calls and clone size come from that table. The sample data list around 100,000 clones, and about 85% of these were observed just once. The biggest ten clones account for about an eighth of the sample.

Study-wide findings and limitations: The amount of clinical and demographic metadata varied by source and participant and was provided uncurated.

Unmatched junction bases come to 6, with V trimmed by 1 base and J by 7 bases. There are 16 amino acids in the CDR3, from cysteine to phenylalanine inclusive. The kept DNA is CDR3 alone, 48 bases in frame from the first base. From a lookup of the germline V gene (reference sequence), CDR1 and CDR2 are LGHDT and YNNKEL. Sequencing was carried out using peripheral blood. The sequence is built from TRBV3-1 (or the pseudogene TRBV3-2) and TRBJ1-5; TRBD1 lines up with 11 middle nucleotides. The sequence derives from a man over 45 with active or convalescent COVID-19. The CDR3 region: CASSQGTGGAGQPQHF. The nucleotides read TGTGCCAGCAGCCAAGGGACAGGGGGCGCAGGCCAGCCCCAGCATTTT.